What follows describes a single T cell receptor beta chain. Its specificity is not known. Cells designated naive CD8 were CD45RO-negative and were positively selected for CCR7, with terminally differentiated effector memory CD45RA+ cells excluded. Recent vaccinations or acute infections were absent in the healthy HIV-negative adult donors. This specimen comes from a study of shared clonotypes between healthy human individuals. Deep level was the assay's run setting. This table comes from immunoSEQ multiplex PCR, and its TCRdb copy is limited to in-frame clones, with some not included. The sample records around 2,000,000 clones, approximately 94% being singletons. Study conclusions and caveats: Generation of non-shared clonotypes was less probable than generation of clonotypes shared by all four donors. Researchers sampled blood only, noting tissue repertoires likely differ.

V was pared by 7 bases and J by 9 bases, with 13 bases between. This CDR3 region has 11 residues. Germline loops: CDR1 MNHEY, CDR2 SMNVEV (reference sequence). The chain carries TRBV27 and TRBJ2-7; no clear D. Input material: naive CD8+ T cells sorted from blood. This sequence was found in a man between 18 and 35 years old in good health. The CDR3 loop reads CASNSPLGQYF. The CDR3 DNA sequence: TGTGCCAGCAATTCCCCCTTGGGGCAGTACTTC.